The sequence of this T cell receptor beta chain was determined in a study of T cells in Graves' hyperthyroidism and ophthalmopathy. Study-wide results and limits: Within blood appeared most thyroid clonotypes that had expanded above 0.001.

The CDR3 consists of 12 residues. The germline V gene has CDR1 SGHTA and CDR2 FQGNSA. The germline V and J ends were trimmed by 1 base and 7 bases, with 7 bases remaining between them. The CDR3 regions of TCR beta were amplified from RNA transcripts. The study used the HTBI primer set for a first-round RT-PCR of the TCR CDR3. One entry per CDR3 protein, called by TCRdb with MiXCR from the multiplex PCR reads. The sample contains hundreds of thousands of distinct CDR3 sequences, 12% to 15% of which appear only once. This clonotype was observed at least ten times. What it binds is not known. The sequenced sample consisted of blood. The chain joins TRBV7-2 to TRBJ2-5; D is ambiguous. The sequence derives from a woman aged 18-29 years with Graves' hyperthyroidism. The CDR3 sequence is CASSLGPTTQYF. CDR3 nucleotides: TGTGCCAGCAGCTTAGGGCCAACGACCCAGTACTTC. Drawing the rest from reference TRBV7-2 and TRBJ2-5, the complete variable domain is GAGVSQSPSNKVTEKGKDVELRCDPISGHTALYWYRQSLGQGLEFLIYFQGNSAPDKSGLPSDRFSAERTGGSVSTLTIQRTQQEDSAVYLCASSLGPTTQYFGPGTRLLVL.